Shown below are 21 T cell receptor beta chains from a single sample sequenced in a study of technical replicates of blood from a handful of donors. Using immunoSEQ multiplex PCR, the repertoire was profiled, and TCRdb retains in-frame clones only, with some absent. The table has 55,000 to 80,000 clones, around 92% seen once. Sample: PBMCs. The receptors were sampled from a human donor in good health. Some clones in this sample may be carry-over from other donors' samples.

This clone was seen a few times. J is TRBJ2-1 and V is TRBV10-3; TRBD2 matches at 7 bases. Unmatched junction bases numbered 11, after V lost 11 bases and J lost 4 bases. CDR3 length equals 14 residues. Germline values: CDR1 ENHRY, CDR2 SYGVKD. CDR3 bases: TGTGCCTCCCGGCGGGGGTCCCCTTACAATGAGCAGTTCTTC. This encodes CASRRGSPYNEQFF.

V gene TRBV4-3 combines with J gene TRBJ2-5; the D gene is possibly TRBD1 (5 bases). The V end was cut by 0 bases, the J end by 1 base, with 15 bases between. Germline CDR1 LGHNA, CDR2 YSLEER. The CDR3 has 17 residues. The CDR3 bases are TGCGCCAGCAGCCAAGAATGGGTTAGGGGTAGCCAAGAGACCCAGTACTTC. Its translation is CASSQEWVRGSQETQYF.

The CDR3 loop is CASSSILAGGSTDTQYF. The CDR3 nucleotides are TGTGCCAGCAGCTCGATCCTAGCGGGGGGGAGCACAGATACGCAGTATTTT. J is TRBJ2-3 and V is TRBV11-1, with TRBD2 matching 12 bases. This CDR3 region has 17 residues. V was clipped by 4 bases and J by 0 bases; unmatched bases: 5. Germline V lookup: CDR1 SGHAT, CDR2 FQDESV (reference sequence).

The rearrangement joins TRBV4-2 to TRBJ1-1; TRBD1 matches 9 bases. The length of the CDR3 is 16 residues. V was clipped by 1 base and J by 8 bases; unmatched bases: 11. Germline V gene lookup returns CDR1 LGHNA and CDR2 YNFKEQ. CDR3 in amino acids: CASSQVGMGQGREAFF. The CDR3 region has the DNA TGTGCCAGCAGCCAAGTGGGTATGGGACAGGGAAGGGAAGCTTTCTTT.

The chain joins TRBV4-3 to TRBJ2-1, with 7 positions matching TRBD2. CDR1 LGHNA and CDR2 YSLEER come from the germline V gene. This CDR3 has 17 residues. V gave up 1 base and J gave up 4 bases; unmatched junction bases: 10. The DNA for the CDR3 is TGCGCCAGCAGCCAAGCCCCCCCTAGCGGAGCTTACAATGAGCAGTTCTTC. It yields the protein CASSQAPPSGAYNEQFF.

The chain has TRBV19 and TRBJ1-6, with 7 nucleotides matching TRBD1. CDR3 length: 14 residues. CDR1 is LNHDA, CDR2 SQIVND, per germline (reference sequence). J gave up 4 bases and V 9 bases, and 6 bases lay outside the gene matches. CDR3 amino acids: CARRQGRYNSPLHF. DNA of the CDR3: TGTGCCAGGCGACAGGGTCGGTATAATTCACCCCTCCACTTT. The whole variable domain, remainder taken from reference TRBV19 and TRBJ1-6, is DGGITQSPKYLFRKEGQNVTLSCEQNLNHDAMYWYRQDPGQGLRLIYYSQIVNDFQKGDIAEGYSVSREKKESFPLTVTSAQKNPTAFYLCARRQGRYNSPLHFGNGTRLTVT.

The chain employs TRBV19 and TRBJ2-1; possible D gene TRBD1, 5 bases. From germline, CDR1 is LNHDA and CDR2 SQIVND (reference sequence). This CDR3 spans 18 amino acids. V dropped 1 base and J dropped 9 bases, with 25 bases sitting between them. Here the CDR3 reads CASSIVRVGPGAPSEQFF. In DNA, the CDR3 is TGTGCCAGTAGTATAGTCAGAGTTGGGCCTGGGGCGCCGTCTGAGCAGTTCTTC.

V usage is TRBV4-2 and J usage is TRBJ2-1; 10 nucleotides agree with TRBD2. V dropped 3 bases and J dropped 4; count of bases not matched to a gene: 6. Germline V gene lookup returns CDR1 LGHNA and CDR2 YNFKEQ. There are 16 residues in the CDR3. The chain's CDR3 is CASSQPTSGAYNEQFF. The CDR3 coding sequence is TGTGCCAGCAGCCAGCCTACTAGCGGGGCGTACAATGAGCAGTTCTTC.

The CDR3 bases are TGTGCCAGCAGCTTATACTCGGGTGGCTACACCTTC. This codes for CASSLYSGGYTF. V usage is TRBV7-2 and J usage is TRBJ1-2; D unresolved. V was cut by 2 bases and J by 7 bases, with 8 bases left in between. The CDR3 sequence is 12 residues long. Germline V gives CDR1 SGHTA, CDR2 FQGNSA.

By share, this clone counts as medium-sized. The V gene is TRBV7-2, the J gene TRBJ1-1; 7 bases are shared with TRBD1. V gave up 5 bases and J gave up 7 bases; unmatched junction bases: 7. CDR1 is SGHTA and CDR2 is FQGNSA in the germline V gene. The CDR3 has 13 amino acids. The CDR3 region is CASSLRGQIEAFF. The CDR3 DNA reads TGTGCCAGCAGCCTTAGGGGACAGATTGAAGCTTTCTTT. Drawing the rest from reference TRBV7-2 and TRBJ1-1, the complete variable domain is GAGVSQSPSNKVTEKGKDVELRCDPISGHTALYWYRQSLGQGLEFLIYFQGNSAPDKSGLPSDRFSAERTGGSVSTLTIQRTQQEDSAVYLCASSLRGQIEAFFGQGTRLTVV.

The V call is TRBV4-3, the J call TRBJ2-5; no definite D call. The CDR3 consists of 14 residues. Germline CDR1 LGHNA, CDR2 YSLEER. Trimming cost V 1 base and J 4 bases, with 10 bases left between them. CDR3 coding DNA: TGCGCCAGCAGCCAAGGTTGGGCCGGAGAGACCCAGTACTTC. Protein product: CASSQGWAGETQYF.

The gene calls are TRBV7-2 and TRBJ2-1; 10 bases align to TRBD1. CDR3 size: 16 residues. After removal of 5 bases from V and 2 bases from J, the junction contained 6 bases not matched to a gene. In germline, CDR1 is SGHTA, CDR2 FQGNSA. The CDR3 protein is CASSPPGTGAYNEQFF. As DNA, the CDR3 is TGTGCCAGCAGCCCACCGGGGACAGGGGCCTACAATGAGCAGTTCTTC.

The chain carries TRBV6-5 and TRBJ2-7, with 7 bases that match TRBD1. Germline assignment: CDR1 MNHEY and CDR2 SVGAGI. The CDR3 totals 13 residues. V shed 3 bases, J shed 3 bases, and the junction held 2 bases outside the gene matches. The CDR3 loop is CASSYNRGYEQYF. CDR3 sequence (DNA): TGTGCCAGCAGTTATAACAGGGGCTACGAGCAGTACTTC.

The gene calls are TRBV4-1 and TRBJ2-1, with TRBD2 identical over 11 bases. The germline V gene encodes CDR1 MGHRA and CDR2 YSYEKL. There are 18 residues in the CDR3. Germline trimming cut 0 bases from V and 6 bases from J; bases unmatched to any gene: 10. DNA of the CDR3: TGCGCCAGCAGCCAAGATGGGACTAGCGGCGGGATCGGCAATGAGCAGTTCTTC. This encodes CASSQDGTSGGIGNEQFF.

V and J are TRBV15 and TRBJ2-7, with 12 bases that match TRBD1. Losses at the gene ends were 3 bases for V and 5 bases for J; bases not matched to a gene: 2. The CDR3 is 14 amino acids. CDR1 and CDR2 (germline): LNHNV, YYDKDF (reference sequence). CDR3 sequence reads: CATSSGTGGNEQYF. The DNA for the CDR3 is TGTGCCACCAGCAGCGGGACAGGGGGCAACGAGCAGTACTTC. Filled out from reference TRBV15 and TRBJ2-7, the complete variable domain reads DAMVIQNPRYQVTQFGKPVTLSCSQTLNHNVMYWYQQKSSQAPKLLFHYYDKDFNNEADTPDNFQSRRPNTSFCFLDIRSPGLGDTAMYLCATSSGTGGNEQYFGPGTRLTVT.

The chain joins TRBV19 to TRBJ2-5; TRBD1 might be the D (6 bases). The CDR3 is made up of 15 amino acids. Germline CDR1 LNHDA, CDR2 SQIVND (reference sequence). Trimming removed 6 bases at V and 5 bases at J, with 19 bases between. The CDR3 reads CASRPQGQTGETQYF. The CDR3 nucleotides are TGTGCCAGTAGACCCCAGGGGCAAACTGGGGAGACCCAGTACTTC.

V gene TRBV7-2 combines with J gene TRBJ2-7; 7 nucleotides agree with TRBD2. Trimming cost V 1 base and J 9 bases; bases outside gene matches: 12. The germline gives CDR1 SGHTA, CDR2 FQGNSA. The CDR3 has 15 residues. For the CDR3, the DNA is TGTGCCAGCAGCTTAGGGGTTAGCGGGCCCCCCGTGCAGTACTTC. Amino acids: CASSLGVSGPPVQYF.

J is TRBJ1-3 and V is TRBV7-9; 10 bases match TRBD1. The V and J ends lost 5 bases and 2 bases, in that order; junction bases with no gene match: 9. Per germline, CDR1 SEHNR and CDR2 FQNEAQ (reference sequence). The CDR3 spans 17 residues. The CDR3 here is CASSPGQGMAAGNTIYF. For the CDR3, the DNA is TGTGCCAGCAGCCCGGGACAGGGGATGGCTGCTGGAAACACCATATATTTT.

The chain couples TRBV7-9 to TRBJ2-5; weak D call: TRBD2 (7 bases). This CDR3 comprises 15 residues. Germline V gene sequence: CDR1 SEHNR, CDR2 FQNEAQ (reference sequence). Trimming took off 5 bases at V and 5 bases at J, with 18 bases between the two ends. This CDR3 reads CASSPTSGGRETQYF. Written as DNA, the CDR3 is TGTGCCAGCAGCCCCACGTCGGGGGGCAGGGAGACCCAGTACTTC.

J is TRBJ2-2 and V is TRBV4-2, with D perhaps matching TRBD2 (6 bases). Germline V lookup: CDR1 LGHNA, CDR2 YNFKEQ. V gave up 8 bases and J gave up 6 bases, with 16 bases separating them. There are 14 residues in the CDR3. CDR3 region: CASRLDVTAGELFF. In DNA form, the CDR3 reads TGTGCCAGCCGACTAGACGTAACGGCCGGGGAGCTGTTTTTT.

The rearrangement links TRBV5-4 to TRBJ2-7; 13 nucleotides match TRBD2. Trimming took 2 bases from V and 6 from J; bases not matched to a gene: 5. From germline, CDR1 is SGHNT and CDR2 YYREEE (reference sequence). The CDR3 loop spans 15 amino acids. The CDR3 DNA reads TGTGCCAGCAGCTTCGGACTAGCGGGAGAAGGCGAGCAGTACTTC. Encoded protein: CASSFGLAGEGEQYF.